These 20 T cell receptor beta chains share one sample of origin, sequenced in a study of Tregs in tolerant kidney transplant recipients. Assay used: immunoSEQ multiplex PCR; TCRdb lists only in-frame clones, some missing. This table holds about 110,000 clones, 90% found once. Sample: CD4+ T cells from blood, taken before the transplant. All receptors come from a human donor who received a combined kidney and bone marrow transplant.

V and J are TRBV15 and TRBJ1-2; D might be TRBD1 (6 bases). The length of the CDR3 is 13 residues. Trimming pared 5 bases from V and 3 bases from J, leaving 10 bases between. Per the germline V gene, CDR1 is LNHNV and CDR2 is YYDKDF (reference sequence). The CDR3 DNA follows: TGTGCCACCAGCCTGGACAGAGACTATGGCTACACCTTC. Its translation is CATSLDRDYGYTF.

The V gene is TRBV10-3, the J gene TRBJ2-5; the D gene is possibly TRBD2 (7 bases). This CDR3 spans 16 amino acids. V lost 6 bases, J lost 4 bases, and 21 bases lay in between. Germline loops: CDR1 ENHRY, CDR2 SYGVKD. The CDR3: CAISIAGGGGGETQYF. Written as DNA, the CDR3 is TGTGCCATCAGCATTGCCGGGGGCGGGGGCGGAGAGACCCAGTACTTC.

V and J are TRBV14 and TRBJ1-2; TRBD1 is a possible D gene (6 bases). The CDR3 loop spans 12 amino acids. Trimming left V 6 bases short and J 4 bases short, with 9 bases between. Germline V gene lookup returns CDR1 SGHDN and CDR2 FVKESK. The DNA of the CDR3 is TGTGCCAGCAGTCCGGACAGCTATGGCTACACCTTC. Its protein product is CASSPDSYGYTF.

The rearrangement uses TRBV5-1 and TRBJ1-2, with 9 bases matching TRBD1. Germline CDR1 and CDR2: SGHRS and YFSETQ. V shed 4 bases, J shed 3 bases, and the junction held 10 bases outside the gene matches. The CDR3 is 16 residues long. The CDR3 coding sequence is TGCGCCAGCAGCCCCCTCACGGGACAGGGTCACTATGGCTACACCTTC. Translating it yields CASSPLTGQGHYGYTF. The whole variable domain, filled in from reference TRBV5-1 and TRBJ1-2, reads KAGVTQTPRYLIKTRGQQVTLSCSPISGHRSVSWYQQTPGQGLQFLFEYFSETQRNKGNFPGRFSGRQFSNSRSEMNVSTLELGDSALYLCASSPLTGQGHYGYTFGSGTRLTVV.

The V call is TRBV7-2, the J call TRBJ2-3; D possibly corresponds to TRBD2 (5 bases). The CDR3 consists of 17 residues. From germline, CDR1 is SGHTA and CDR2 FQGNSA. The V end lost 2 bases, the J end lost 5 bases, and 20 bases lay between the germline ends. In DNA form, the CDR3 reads TGTGCCAGCAGCTTAAGGAGCGGCCGGCCCCCGGGAGATACGCAGTATTTT. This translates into CASSLRSGRPPGDTQYF.

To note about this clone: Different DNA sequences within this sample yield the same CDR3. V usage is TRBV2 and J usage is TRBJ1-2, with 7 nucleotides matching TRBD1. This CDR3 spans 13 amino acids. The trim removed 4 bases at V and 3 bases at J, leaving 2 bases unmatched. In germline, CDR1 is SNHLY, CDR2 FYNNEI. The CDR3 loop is CASSVGGHYGYTF. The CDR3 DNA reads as TGTGCCAGCAGTGTAGGGGGCCACTATGGCTACACCTTC.

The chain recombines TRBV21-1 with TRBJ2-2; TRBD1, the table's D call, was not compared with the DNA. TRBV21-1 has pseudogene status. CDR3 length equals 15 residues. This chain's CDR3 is CASSRGTGDTGELFF. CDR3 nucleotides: TGTGCCAGCTCCCGCGGGACAGGGGACACCGGGGAGCTGTTTTTT.

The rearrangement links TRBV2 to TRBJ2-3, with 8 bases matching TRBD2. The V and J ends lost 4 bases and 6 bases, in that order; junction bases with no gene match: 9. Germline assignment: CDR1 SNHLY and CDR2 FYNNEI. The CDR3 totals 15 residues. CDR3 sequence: CASSGKRETADTQYF. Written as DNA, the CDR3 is TGTGCCAGCAGTGGAAAGCGGGAGACGGCGGATACGCAGTATTTT.

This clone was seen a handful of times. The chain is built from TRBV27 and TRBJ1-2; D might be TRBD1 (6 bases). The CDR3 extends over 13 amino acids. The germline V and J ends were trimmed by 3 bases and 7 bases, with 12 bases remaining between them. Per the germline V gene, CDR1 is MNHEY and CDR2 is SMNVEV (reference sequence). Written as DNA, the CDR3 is TGTGCCAGCAGTTTTCGGGGGGCTAGTGGCTACACCTTC. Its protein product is CASSFRGASGYTF.

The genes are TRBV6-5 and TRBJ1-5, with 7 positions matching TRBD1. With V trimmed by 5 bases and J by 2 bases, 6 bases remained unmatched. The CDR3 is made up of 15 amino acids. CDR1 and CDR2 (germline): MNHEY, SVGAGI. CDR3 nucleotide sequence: TGTGCCAGCAGTCCGAAAGGACAGGGCAATCAGCCCCAGCATTTT. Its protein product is CASSPKGQGNQPQHF.

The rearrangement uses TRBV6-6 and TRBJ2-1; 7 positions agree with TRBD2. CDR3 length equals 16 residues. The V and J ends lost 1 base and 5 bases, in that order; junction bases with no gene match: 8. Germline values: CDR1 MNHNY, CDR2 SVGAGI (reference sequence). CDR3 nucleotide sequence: TGTGCCAGCAGTTACTTTTCTAGCGGAACCGACAATGAGCAGTTCTTC. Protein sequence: CASSYFSSGTDNEQFF.

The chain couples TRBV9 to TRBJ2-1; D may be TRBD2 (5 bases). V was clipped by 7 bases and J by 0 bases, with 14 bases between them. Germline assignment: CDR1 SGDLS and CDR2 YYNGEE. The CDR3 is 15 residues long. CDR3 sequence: CASSPGRGSYNEQFF. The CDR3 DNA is TGTGCCAGCTCCCCGGGCCGGGGCTCCTACAATGAGCAGTTCTTC.

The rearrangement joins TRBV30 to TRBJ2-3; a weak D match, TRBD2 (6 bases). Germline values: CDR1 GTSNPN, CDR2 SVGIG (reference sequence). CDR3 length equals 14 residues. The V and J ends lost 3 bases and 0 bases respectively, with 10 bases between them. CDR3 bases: TGTGCCTGGAGCGGGGACTCCAGCACAGATACGCAGTATTTT. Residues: CAWSGDSSTDTQYF. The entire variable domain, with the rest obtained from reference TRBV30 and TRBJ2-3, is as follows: SQTIHQWPATLVQPVGSPLSLECTVEGTSNPNLYWYRQAAGRGLQLLFYSVGIGQISSEVPQNLSASRPQDRQFILSSKKLLLSDSGFYLCAWSGDSSTDTQYFGPGTRLTVL.

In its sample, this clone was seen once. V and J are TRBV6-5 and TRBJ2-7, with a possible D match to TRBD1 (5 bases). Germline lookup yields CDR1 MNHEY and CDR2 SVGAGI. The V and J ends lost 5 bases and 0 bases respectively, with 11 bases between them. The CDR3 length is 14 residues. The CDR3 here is CASSQVGHSYEQYF. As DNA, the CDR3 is TGTGCCAGCAGTCAGGTGGGGCACTCCTACGAGCAGTACTTC.

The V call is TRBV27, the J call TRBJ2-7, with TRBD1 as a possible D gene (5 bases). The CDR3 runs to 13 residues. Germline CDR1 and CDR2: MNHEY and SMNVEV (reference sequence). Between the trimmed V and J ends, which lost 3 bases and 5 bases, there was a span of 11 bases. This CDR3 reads CASSFGQGHEQYF. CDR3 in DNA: TGTGCCAGCAGTTTTGGGCAGGGCCACGAGCAGTACTTC.

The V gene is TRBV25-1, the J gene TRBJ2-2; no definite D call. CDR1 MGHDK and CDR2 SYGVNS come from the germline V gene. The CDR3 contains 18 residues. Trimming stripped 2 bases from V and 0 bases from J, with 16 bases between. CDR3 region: CASSERPGYPANTGELFF. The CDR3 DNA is TGTGCCAGCAGTGAAAGGCCGGGTTACCCCGCGAACACCGGGGAGCTGTTTTTT.

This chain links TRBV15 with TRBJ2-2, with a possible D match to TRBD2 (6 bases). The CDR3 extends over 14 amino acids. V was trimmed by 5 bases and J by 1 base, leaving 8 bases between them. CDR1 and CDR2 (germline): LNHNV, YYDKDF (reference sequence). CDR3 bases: TGTGCCACCAGCCGCGGGATGAACACCGGGGAGCTGTTTTTT. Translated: CATSRGMNTGELFF.

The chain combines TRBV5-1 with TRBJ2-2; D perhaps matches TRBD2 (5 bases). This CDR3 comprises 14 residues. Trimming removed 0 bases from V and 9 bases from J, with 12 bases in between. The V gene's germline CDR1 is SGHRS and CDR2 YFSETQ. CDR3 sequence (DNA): TGCGCCAGCAGCTTGGGGCTGGGAGCGCGGGAGCTGTTTTTT. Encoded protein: CASSLGLGARELFF.

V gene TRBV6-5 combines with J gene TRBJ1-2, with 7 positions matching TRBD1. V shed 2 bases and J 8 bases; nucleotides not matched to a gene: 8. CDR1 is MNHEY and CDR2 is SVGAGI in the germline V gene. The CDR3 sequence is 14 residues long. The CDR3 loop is CASSYTDRVEGYTF. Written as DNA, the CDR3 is TGTGCCAGCAGTTACACTGACAGGGTTGAAGGCTACACCTTC.

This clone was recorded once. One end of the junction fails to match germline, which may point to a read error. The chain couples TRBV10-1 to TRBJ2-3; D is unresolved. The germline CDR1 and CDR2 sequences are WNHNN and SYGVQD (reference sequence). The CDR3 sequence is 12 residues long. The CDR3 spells CASSDGTDTQYF. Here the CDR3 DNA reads TGCGCCAGCAGTGATGGCACAGATACCCAGTATTTT.